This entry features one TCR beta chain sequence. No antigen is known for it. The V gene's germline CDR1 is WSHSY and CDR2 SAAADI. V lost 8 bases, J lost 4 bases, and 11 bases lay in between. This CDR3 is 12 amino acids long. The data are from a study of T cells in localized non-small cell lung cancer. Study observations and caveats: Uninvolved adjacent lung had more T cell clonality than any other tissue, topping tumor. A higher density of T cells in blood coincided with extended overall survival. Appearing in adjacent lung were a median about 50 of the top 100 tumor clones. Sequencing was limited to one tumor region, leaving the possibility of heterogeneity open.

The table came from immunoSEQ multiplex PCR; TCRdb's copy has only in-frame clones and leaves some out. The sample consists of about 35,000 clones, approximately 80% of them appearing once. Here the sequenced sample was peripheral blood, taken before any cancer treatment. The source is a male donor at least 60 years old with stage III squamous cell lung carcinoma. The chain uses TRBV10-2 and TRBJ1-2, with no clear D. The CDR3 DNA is TGCGCCAGCTCTAGAAAGACCTATGGCTACACCTTC. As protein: CASSRKTYGYTF.